This TCR beta chain was observed in a study of shared clonotypes between healthy human individuals. At the level of the study: Donors were a couple of women and a few men aged 18 to 49. Points from the study as a whole: It was anticipated that sequencing depth would influence how many clonotypes donors shared.

TCRdb's table, derived via immunoSEQ multiplex PCR, lists solely in-frame clones and lacks some. The data show some 2,500,000 clones, 92% seen once. CDR3 length: 16 residues. Trimming cost V 1 base and J 5 bases; bases outside gene matches: 8. Germline CDR1 and CDR2: SGHAT and FQNNGV. Details on this clone: What it binds is unknown.

The clonotype comes from a man in his late teens or twenties in good health. Some clones in this sample may be carry-over from other donors' samples. Source material: naive CD4+ T cells from PBMCs. Subset: CD45RA+ positively selected. The rearrangement links TRBV11-2 to TRBJ2-1; 7 positions match TRBD2. In DNA form, the CDR3 reads TGTGCCAGCAGCTTAGTGGGAGGGCCCCTGGACAATGAGCAGTTCTTC. Translating it yields CASSLVGGPLDNEQFF.